This entry concerns a single T cell receptor (beta chain). Its antigen remains unidentified. V lost 0 bases and J 5 bases, leaving 8 bases between the germline ends. CDR1 is LGHNA and CDR2 is YSLEER in the germline V gene. The CDR3 contains 14 residues. The sample belongs to a study of PD-1 blockade in classical Hodgkin lymphoma. General study points: Reports described newly diagnosed patients as having lower baseline TCR diversity than healthy donors.

Stated time point: newly diagnosed, previously untreated cHL patient sample. Purification of CD4+ T cells from thawed PBMCs was performed via magnetic negative selection. TCRdb keeps only in-frame clones here, not all; method: immunoSEQ multiplex PCR. The table lists fewer than 40,000 clones, around 89% of them singletons, with 0.22% in the top ten. The receptor was derived from a human donor with classical Hodgkin lymphoma. This chain links TRBV4-3 with TRBJ1-3; no definite D call. The sequenced sample was CD4+ T cells from blood. The CDR3 loop is CASSQEEQRNTIYF. The CDR3 DNA follows: TGCGCCAGCAGCCAAGAGGAACAGAGAAACACCATATATTTT.